Below, 27 T cell receptor beta chains from the same sample are listed, as sequenced in a study of T cell responses to AZD1222 COVID-19 vaccine. Libraries were prepared by immunoSEQ multiplex PCR; TCRdb keeps only in-frame clonotypes and omits some of them. Of 60,000 to 100,000 clones in the sample, about 85% were seen once. The sequencing here drew on peripheral blood, taken on day 0 of AZD1222 vaccination. These receptors all stem from an adult in good health.

This chain connects TRBV6-5 to TRBJ2-2; a possible D gene is TRBD2 (5 bases). Germline CDR1 reads MNHEY; CDR2 reads SVGAGI. The CDR3 contains 13 residues. The germline V and J ends were trimmed by 2 bases and 6 bases, with 7 bases remaining between them. The CDR3 is CASSYVRAGELFF. The CDR3 DNA reads as TGTGCCAGCAGTTACGTGCGGGCCGGGGAGCTGTTTTTT.

This rearrangement joins TRBV6-5 to TRBJ2-1, with D possibly TRBD2 on 6 matching bases. V lost 3 bases, J lost 9 bases, and 15 bases lay in between. The germline V gene encodes CDR1 MNHEY and CDR2 SVGAGI. The CDR3 runs to 14 residues. Here the CDR3 DNA reads TGTGCCAGCAGTTATAAGCCGGGAGACGGTGAGCAGTTCTTC. Its protein is CASSYKPGDGEQFF.

The chain has TRBV5-1 and TRBJ2-3; 7 bases match TRBD2. Per germline, CDR1 SGHRS and CDR2 YFSETQ. Trimming at V came to 3 bases and at J to 3 bases, leaving 7 bases not matched to a gene. The CDR3 is made up of 15 amino acids. Here the CDR3 DNA reads TGCGCCAGCAGCTCGCGGACTAGTCAGACAGATACGCAGTATTTT. Translating gives CASSSRTSQTDTQYF. The full variable domain, rest sourced from reference TRBV5-1 and TRBJ2-3, is KAGVTQTPRYLIKTRGQQVTLSCSPISGHRSVSWYQQTPGQGLQFLFEYFSETQRNKGNFPGRFSGRQFSNSRSEMNVSTLELGDSALYLCASSSRTSQTDTQYFGPGTRLTVL.

The gene calls are TRBV9 and TRBJ1-6; D remains unclear. CDR1 is SGDLS and CDR2 is YYNGEE in the germline V gene. CDR3 length equals 15 residues. V was shortened by 3 bases and J by 3 bases, with 10 bases between the two germline ends. The CDR3 nucleotides are TGTGCCAGCAGCGGATCGCAGGACTATAATTCACCCCTCCACTTT. Protein: CASSGSQDYNSPLHF.

The genes are TRBV6-5 and TRBJ2-7, with D perhaps given as TRBD1 or TRBD2 (6 bases each). Germline V gene lookup returns CDR1 MNHEY and CDR2 SVGAGI. The V end was cut by 6 bases, the J end by 4 bases, with 19 bases between. This CDR3 comprises 15 residues. The CDR3 region has the DNA TGTGCCAGCAGCCCAAACCAGCTAGGGGGGTACGAGCAGTACTTC. Translated: CASSPNQLGGYEQYF.

This chain uses TRBV27 with TRBJ2-2, with a weak D call TRBD2 (6 bases). The CDR3 extends over 16 amino acids. Trimming cost V 1 base and J 0 bases, with 9 bases left between them. Germline V gene data show CDR1 as MNHEY and CDR2 as SMNVEV (reference sequence). CDR3 sequence reads: CASSLLGGPNTGELFF. CDR3 DNA sequence: TGTGCCAGCAGTTTATTGGGGGGACCGAACACCGGGGAGCTGTTTTTT.

The chain joins TRBV4-2 to TRBJ1-2; D is possibly TRBD1 (5 bases). CDR1 and CDR2 from the germline V gene are LGHNA and YNFKEQ. Trimming shortened V by 0 bases and J by 4 bases, and 12 bases separated the two germline ends. The CDR3 totals 15 residues. The CDR3 sequence is CASSQDGAGGYGYTF. The CDR3, as DNA: TGTGCCAGCAGCCAAGACGGCGCGGGGGGCTATGGCTACACCTTC.

V usage is TRBV2 and J usage is TRBJ2-1; no firm D call. Germline V gene sequence: CDR1 SNHLY, CDR2 FYNNEI. The V end was cut by 6 bases, the J end by 6 bases, with 6 bases between. The length of the CDR3 is 11 residues. The CDR3 region is CASRWGNEQFF. CDR3 sequence (DNA): TGTGCCAGCAGGTGGGGCAATGAGCAGTTCTTC. The whole variable domain, remainder taken from reference TRBV2 and TRBJ2-1, is EPEVTQTPSHQVTQMGQEVILRCVPISNHLYFYWYRQILGQKVEFLVSFYNNEISEKSEIFDDQFSVERPDGSNFTLKIRSTKLEDSAMYFCASRWGNEQFFGPGTRLTVL.

The rearrangement joins TRBV28 to TRBJ1-4; D ambiguous. From germline, CDR1 is MDHEN and CDR2 SYDVKM. There are 14 residues in the CDR3. Trimming stripped 7 bases from V and 0 bases from J, with 9 bases between. Here the CDR3 DNA reads TGTGCCAGCAATACCGTTTCAACTAATGAAAAACTGTTTTTT. Protein sequence: CASNTVSTNEKLFF.

The sample holds one count of this clone. CDR3 residues: CASKAGWNSPLHF. CDR3 nucleotides: TGTGCCAGCAAGGCAGGGTGGAATTCACCCCTCCACTTT. This chain links TRBV12-3 or TRBV12-4 with TRBJ1-6; weak D call: TRBD1 (5 bases). This CDR3 is 13 amino acids long. The V end lost 7 bases, the J end lost 7 bases, and 11 bases lay between the germline ends.

This chain uses TRBV12-5 with TRBJ2-3; D not resolved. Germline CDR1 reads LGHNT; CDR2 reads FRNRAP. Trimming cost V 5 bases and J 0 bases, with 9 bases left between them. This CDR3 spans 14 amino acids. CDR3 DNA: TGTGCTAGTGGTCTAGAATCTAGCACAGATACGCAGTATTTT. Translating it yields CASGLESSTDTQYF.

This clone has just one count. J is TRBJ2-5 and V is TRBV27; unclear D gene. V was cut by 4 bases and J by 1 base, with 7 bases left in between. In germline, CDR1 is MNHEY, CDR2 SMNVEV (reference sequence). The CDR3 runs 13 residues. This CDR3 is CASSWSPQETQYF. The DNA of the CDR3 is TGTGCCAGCAGTTGGTCCCCCCAAGAGACCCAGTACTTC.

The gene calls are TRBV19 and TRBJ1-3; D may be TRBD1 (5 bases). With 10 bases removed from V and 3 bases from J, the gap between germline ends came to 16 bases. Germline values: CDR1 LNHDA, CDR2 SQIVND (reference sequence). The CDR3 loop spans 14 amino acids. DNA for the CDR3: TGTGCCACCTCGGACGGGGGAGGTGGAAACACCATATATTTT. This codes for CATSDGGGGNTIYF.

The genes are TRBV25-1 and TRBJ1-1; D might be TRBD1 (5 bases). The CDR3 is made up of 12 amino acids. The V and J ends lost 6 bases and 1 base respectively, with 6 bases between them. Germline V gene sequence: CDR1 MGHDK, CDR2 SYGVNS. The CDR3, as DNA: TGTGCCAGCAGACAGGCGAACACTGAAGCTTTCTTT. As protein: CASRQANTEAFF. The complete variable domain, with remaining parts taken from reference TRBV25-1 and TRBJ1-1, reads EADIYQTPRYLVIGTGKKITLECSQTMGHDKMYWYQQDPGMELHLIHYSYGVNSTEKGDLSSESTVSRIRTEHFPLTLESARPSHTSQYLCASRQANTEAFFGQGTRLTVV.

This chain uses TRBV5-8 with TRBJ1-5; 7 positions match TRBD1. Germline V gene data show CDR1 as SGHTS and CDR2 as YDEGEE. This CDR3 has 15 amino acids. J lost 6 bases, V lost 2 bases, and 8 bases had no gene match. DNA of the CDR3: TGTGCCAGCAGCTTTACAGGGGCGCAGAGTCAGCCCCAGCATTTT. This sequence encodes CASSFTGAQSQPQHF.

This clone showed up just a few times. Other DNA sequences within the sample encode an identical CDR3. The chain employs TRBV15 and TRBJ2-5; D gene unclear. The ends were cut back, 1 base at V and 2 bases at J, with 8 bases in the middle. Germline CDR1 is LNHNV and CDR2 is YYDKDF (reference sequence). This CDR3 contains 14 residues. The CDR3 nucleotides read TGTGCCACCAGCAGAGTATCGGAGCAAGAGACCCAGTACTTC. Its protein product is CATSRVSEQETQYF.

The rearrangement joins TRBV19 to TRBJ2-3, with D possibly being TRBD1 or TRBD2 (6 bases each). There are 13 residues in the CDR3. From germline, CDR1 is LNHDA and CDR2 SQIVND (reference sequence). V was clipped by 7 bases and J by 9 bases, with 17 bases between them. The chain's CDR3 is CASTQPGAQTQYF. In DNA, the CDR3 is TGTGCCAGTACACAACCGGGGGCGCAGACGCAGTATTTT.

This sequence joins TRBV2 and TRBJ2-2; D may correspond to TRBD1 or TRBD2 (5 bases each). V dropped 7 bases and J dropped 0 bases, with 12 bases sitting between them. The CDR3 is made up of 15 amino acids. Per germline, CDR1 SNHLY and CDR2 FYNNEI. The CDR3 DNA follows: TGTGCCAGCAAGGGACCGACCGCGAACACCGGGGAGCTGTTTTTT. It encodes CASKGPTANTGELFF.

The J gene is TRBJ2-7, the V gene TRBV5-4; 10 bases fit TRBD2. Losses at the gene ends were 4 bases for V and 0 bases for J; bases not matched to a gene: 10. Germline CDR1 and CDR2: SGHNT and YYREEE (reference sequence). This CDR3 is built from 17 residues. The CDR3 nucleotides read TGTGCCAGCAGCCCCGTTCCTAGCGGGAGTACCTCCTACGAGCAGTACTTC. This translates into CASSPVPSGSTSYEQYF.

This sequence joins TRBV4-2 and TRBJ2-7, with 9 bases identical to TRBD2. After removal of 0 bases from V and 3 bases from J, the junction contained 6 bases not matched to a gene. Germline lookup yields CDR1 LGHNA and CDR2 YNFKEQ. This CDR3 is built from 16 residues. CDR3 region: CASSQESGRSYYEQYF. The CDR3 DNA sequence: TGTGCCAGCAGCCAAGAGAGCGGGAGGTCTTACTACGAGCAGTACTTC.

This clone was counted a single time. The chain recombines TRBV6-1 with TRBJ2-2; TRBD2 matches 13 bases. The CDR3 has 20 residues. V was pared by 1 base and J by 4 bases, with 12 bases of the junction left unmatched. CDR1 and CDR2 (germline): MNHNS, SASEGT. CDR3 loop: CASSEELAGGPFSGTGELFF. The CDR3 DNA reads TGTGCCAGCAGTGAAGAACTAGCGGGAGGGCCGTTTTCTGGCACCGGGGAGCTGTTTTTT.

The gene calls are TRBV11-2 and TRBJ1-1; no clear D. This CDR3 is 11 amino acids long. Trimming cost V 6 bases and J 6 bases, with 8 bases left between them. CDR1 SGHAT and CDR2 FQNNGV come from the germline V gene. The CDR3 coding sequence is TGTGCCAGCAGTACCGGGCCTGAAGCTTTCTTT. It translates to CASSTGPEAFF.

The chain uses TRBV5-5 and TRBJ2-2; D call uncertain. V was shortened by 0 bases and J by 2 bases, with 14 bases between the two germline ends. The CDR3 covers 17 residues. Germline V CDR1 and CDR2: SGHKS, YYEKEE (reference sequence). CDR3 in DNA: TGTGCCAGCAGCTTGGCCTGGACGGCAGCCAACACCGGGGAGCTGTTTTTT. Its protein is CASSLAWTAANTGELFF.

The rearrangement links TRBV19 to TRBJ2-5, with TRBD2 identical over 9 bases. The trim removed 4 bases at V and 5 bases at J, leaving 8 bases unmatched. This CDR3 comprises 15 residues. Germline loops: CDR1 LNHDA, CDR2 SQIVND (reference sequence). The CDR3 loop is CASSNRGRADETQYF. CDR3 in DNA: TGTGCCAGTAGTAACCGCGGGAGGGCGGACGAGACCCAGTACTTC.

The rearrangement joins TRBV6-5 to TRBJ1-2; D ambiguous. Per the germline V gene, CDR1 is MNHEY and CDR2 is SVGAGI. V dropped 6 bases and J dropped 0 bases, with 5 bases sitting between them. CDR3 length equals 12 residues. CDR3: CASRRTNYGYTF. CDR3 in DNA: TGTGCCAGCAGACGGACTAACTATGGCTACACCTTC.

J is TRBJ1-1 and V is TRBV6-5, with D possibly being TRBD1 (6 bases). The V and J ends lost 0 bases and 2 bases respectively, with 13 bases between them. This CDR3 has 16 residues. Per the germline V gene, CDR1 is MNHEY and CDR2 is SVGAGI. CDR3: CASSYSDRPLNTEAFF. CDR3 DNA sequence: TGTGCCAGCAGTTACTCAGACAGGCCCCTCAACACTGAAGCTTTCTTT.

Only one count was recorded for this clone. The chain couples TRBV4-1 to TRBJ1-2; the D gene is possibly TRBD1 (5 bases). CDR3 length equals 18 residues. With 1 base removed from V and 4 bases from J, the gap between germline ends came to 22 bases. Germline V gene sequence: CDR1 MGHRA, CDR2 YSYEKL. The CDR3 loop reads CASSQAGSGTGLFYGYTF. In nucleotides, the CDR3 is TGCGCCAGCAGCCAAGCGGGCTCCGGGACCGGGCTTTTCTATGGCTACACCTTC.